This is a list of T cell receptor beta chains from one sample in a study of cytomegalovirus exposure and HLA in healthy donors. TCRdb keeps only in-frame clones here, not all; method: immunoSEQ multiplex PCR. The sample has about 120,000 clones; approximately 80% are singletons. The sample taken for sequencing was PBMCs. The receptors were gathered from a woman aged 30 to 39 in good health and CMV-seronegative. Both conserved end residues are part of each CDR3. D genes are given only for firm matches. Expanded clones get a size class; other rows say once, few or many, or leave the size out.

cdr3_length j_call d_call clone_size v_call cdr3_aa cdr3_nt
13 TRBJ2-7 . . TRBV6-1 CASSETGTYEQYF TGTGCCAGCAGTGAGACAGGTACCTACGAGCAGTACTTC
15 TRBJ1-2 . once TRBV6-4 CASSLLYGGDYGYTF TGTGCCAGCAGTCTCTTATATGGGGGGGACTATGGCTACACCTTC
14 TRBJ1-2 TRBD1 . TRBV14 CASSRDRARYGYTF TGTGCCAGCAGCCGGGACAGGGCCCGGTATGGCTACACCTTC
15 TRBJ1-3 . few TRBV19 CASSIEGASGNTIYF TGTGCCAGTAGTATAGAGGGAGCTTCTGGAAACACCATATATTTT
14 TRBJ1-4 . . TRBV28 CASSLDRGRGKLFF TGTGCCAGCAGTCTTGACAGAGGCCGTGGAAAACTGTTTTTT
15 TRBJ2-5 TRBD1 . TRBV12-5 CASGLYLTGGETQYF TGTGCTAGTGGTTTGTATCTCACAGGGGGAGAGACCCAGTACTTC
15 TRBJ2-7 TRBD2 . TRBV5-1 CASSPTSGRAHEQYF TGCGCCAGCAGCCCTACTAGCGGGAGGGCCCACGAGCAGTACTTC
16 TRBJ1-1 . . TRBV7-2 CASSPREGLLRTEAFF TGTGCCAGCAGCCCCCGTGAGGGTTTATTGCGGACTGAAGCTTTCTTT
15 TRBJ1-4 TRBD1 . TRBV9 CASSVEAGGSEKLFF TGTGCCAGCAGCGTAGAGGCAGGGGGGAGTGAAAAACTGTTTTTT
16 TRBJ2-7 . . TRBV4-1 CASSPEGAGDPYEQYF TGCGCCAGCAGCCCGGAGGGGGCAGGGGACCCCTACGAGCAGTACTTC
15 TRBJ1-1 . . TRBV18 CASSTIQQLNTEAFF TGTGCCAGCTCAACAATTCAACAGTTGAACACTGAAGCTTTCTTT
14 TRBJ2-5 TRBD1 . TRBV28 CASSFGQGAWEQYF TGTGCCAGCAGTTTCGGACAGGGGGCTTGGGAGCAGTACTTC
14 TRBJ1-2 TRBD1 . TRBV6-1 CASSEGQANYGYTF TGTGCCAGCAGTGAGGGACAGGCTAACTATGGCTACACCTTC
14 TRBJ2-1 . . TRBV7-2 CASSKTSSYNEQFF TGTGCCAGCAGCAAGACTAGCTCCTACAATGAGCAGTTCTTC
15 TRBJ2-3 . few TRBV27 CASSLFGRGADTQYF TGTGCCAGCAGTTTATTCGGGAGAGGCGCAGATACGCAGTATTTT
14 TRBJ2-7 TRBD2 . TRBV15 CATSSRGVRNEQYF TGTGCCACCAGCAGCCGGGGGGTAAGGAACGAGCAGTACTTC
15 TRBJ2-6 . . TRBV7-2 CASSLSRAGANVLTF TGTGCCAGCAGCTTATCCAGGGCTGGGGCCAACGTCCTGACTTTC
15 TRBJ2-3 TRBD2 . TRBV9 CASSPRGSGTDTQYF TGTGCCAGCAGCCCTCGGGGTAGCGGGACAGATACGCAGTATTTT
12 TRBJ1-1 . . TRBV19 CAIEGGGTEAFF TGTGCCATAGAAGGGGGGGGCACTGAAGCTTTCTTT
12 TRBJ2-3 . . TRBV29-1 CSALSHTDTQYF TGCAGCGCCCTATCCCACACAGATACGCAGTATTTT